This T cell receptor (beta chain) was identified in a study of T cells in Graves' hyperthyroidism and ophthalmopathy (dated by TCRdb to the late 2010s). Regarding the research as a whole: Peripheral blood samples were taken at the time of initial diagnosis, prior to any treatment. TCR V-J signatures able to tell the groups apart were searched for in a discovery cohort of 100 patients, of whom approximately 40 had Graves' ophthalmopathy and 57 had stable Graves' hyperthyroidism. Whether ophthalmopathy could be predicted prospectively was tested in an independent validation cohort made up of 18 hyperthyroidism patients plus 17 patients who later progressed to ophthalmopathy. For training and testing, the 80 to 100 patients in the discovery cohort were randomly divided in a 7:3 ratio. In six Graves' hyperthyroidism patients, the study also compared T-cell repertoires from thyroid tissue with T-cell repertoires from blood. Once sampling was done, hyperthyroidism patients were given methimazole at a starting dose of 30 mg daily, whereas ophthalmopathy patients were given high-dose intravenous methylprednisolone. The paper reports TCR Vbeta CDR3 sequencing of approximately 130 peripheral blood samples: approximately 41 ophthalmopathy, over 70 hyperthyroidism and around 17 progressor patients.

Inclusive of the bounding cysteine and phenylalanine, the CDR3 is 12 residues long. Kept here is only the CDR3 DNA, which spans 36 bases and is read in frame from base 1. CDR1 and CDR2 are read off the germline V gene as SQVTM and ANQGSEA. The V end loses 3 bases and the J end loses 8 bases, and a stretch of 13 bases separates them. Ophthalmopathy patients had moderately to severely active disease, Clinical Activity Score of at least 3, NOSPECS grade of at least 4, and duration under 3 months. The study excluded patients with uncontrolled infections, other autoimmune diseases, pregnancy or lactation. Diagnoses relied on clinical symptoms, serum thyroxine and TRAb, thyroid ultrasound and orbital computed tomography. Ficoll-Paque density gradient centrifugation was used to isolate PBMCs from around 9.1 ml of fresh peripheral blood. Total RNA was extracted with Trizol reagent, and quality was checked on an Agilent 2100 Bioanalyzer.

This clonotype was picked up many times. Its specific antigen is unknown. One base away there is no much larger clone; base qualities are not given. The TCR beta CDR3 regions were amplified from RNA transcripts. For the first round of RT-PCR on the TCR CDR3, the HTBI primer set was used together with the Qiagen OneStep RT-PCR kit. Libraries were constructed in a second round of multiplex PCR, after which size selection and purification were carried out. Sequencing of the libraries was done on an Illumina HiSeq2000 using paired-end 100 bp reads. Per the original workflow: SOAPnuke was used to process the raw data, throwing out any read that contained adapters or uncalled bases, had a mean Phred below 15, or lacked an exact constant-primer or identifier match. High-quality paired reads were merged using COPE v1.2.5, and each unique nucleotide sequence was defined as a clonotype. MiTCR v1.1 was used to align clonotypes to the IMGT TRBV, TRBD and TRBJ reference segments. Only V-J combinations with frequency above 0.0001, covering 98% to 99.2% of repertoires, were analysed. A TCS score was defined as the ratio between F50 (clonal expansion) and ExV (chaos), using BLOSUM62-based TCRdist between CDR3 peptides within each V-J. Welch's t-statistics and random forest reduced fewer than 550 V-J features to 13, which were used in a naive Bayes classifier (R e1071). TCRdb reprocessing: public reads trimmed at Q25 with fastp, clones called with MiXCR, in-frame beta chains kept. Here each entry gathers all rows of one CDR3 protein and keeps the most common genes and DNA. These V and J calls rely on TCRdb rather than the paper's analysis. The sample includes approximately 600,000 distinct CDR3 sequences, with about a fifth observed a single time. Under 35% of the sample rests with the top ten.

Points the paper makes about the study in general: No statistical method was used to set the sample size in advance, and investigators knew the group allocation. A model built on a 13 V-J signature distinguished ophthalmopathy from stable hyperthyroidism, reaching roughly 88% sensitivity and around 81% specificity in cross-validation and 80%/75% in testing. In validation, the model predicted progression to ophthalmopathy with approximately 71% sensitivity and 72% to 75% specificity, a median of 6.5 months before onset. Most expanded thyroid clonotypes (frequency above 0.001) were also detected in blood, a finding suggesting that blood repertoires may reflect thyroid immune responses.

The sequence derives from a man aged 25 to 40 with Graves' ophthalmopathy. This chain is built from TRBV29-1 and TRBJ1-2, with no confident D gene call. Material for sequencing was blood. This receptor carries the CDR3 CSVDEQSEGYTF. The bases read TGCAGCGTTGATGAACAGTCAGAGGGCTACACCTTC.